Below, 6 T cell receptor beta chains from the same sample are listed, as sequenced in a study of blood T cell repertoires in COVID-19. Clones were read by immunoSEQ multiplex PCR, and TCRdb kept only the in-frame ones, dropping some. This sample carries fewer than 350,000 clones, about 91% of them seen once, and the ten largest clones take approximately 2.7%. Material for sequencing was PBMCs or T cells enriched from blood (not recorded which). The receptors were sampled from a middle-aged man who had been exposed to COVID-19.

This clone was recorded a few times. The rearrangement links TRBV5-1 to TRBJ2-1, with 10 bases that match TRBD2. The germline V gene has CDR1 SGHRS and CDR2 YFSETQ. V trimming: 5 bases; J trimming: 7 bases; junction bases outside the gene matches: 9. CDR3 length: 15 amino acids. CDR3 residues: CASSYSSGRLNEQFF. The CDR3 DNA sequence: TGCGCCAGCAGTTACTCTAGCGGGAGATTAAATGAGCAGTTCTTC.

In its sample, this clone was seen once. The CDR3 loop reads CASSTTARRNEQFF. CDR3 nucleotides: TGTGCCAGCAGTACGACAGCCCGTCGCAATGAGCAGTTCTTC. This sequence joins TRBV6-2 or TRBV6-3 and TRBJ2-1; D may be TRBD1 (5 bases). V was shortened by 5 bases and J by 6 bases, with 14 bases between the two germline ends. CDR1 MNHEY and CDR2 SVGEGT come from the germline V gene. The CDR3 is 14 amino acids.

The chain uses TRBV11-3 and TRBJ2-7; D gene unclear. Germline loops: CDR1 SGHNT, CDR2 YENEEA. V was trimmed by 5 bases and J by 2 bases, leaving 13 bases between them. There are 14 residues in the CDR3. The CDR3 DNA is TGTGCCAGCAGCCGCCCTGATCCTACCTACGAGCAGTACTTC. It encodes CASSRPDPTYEQYF.

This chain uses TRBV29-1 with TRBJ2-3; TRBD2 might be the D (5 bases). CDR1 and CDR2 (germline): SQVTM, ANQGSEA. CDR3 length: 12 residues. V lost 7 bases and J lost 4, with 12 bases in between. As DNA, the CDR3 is TGCAGCGACAAGCGGAGTCCAGATACGCAGTATTTT. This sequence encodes CSDKRSPDTQYF.

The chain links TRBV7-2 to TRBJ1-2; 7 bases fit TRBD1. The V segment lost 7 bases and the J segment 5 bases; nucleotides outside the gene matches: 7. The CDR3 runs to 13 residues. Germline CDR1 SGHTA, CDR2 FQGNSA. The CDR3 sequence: CASTPGTVYGYTF. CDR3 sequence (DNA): TGTGCCAGCACCCCTGGGACAGTTTATGGCTACACCTTC. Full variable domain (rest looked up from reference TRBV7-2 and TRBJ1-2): GAGVSQSPSNKVTEKGKDVELRCDPISGHTALYWYRQSLGQGLEFLIYFQGNSAPDKSGLPSDRFSAERTGGSVSTLTIQRTQQEDSAVYLCASTPGTVYGYTFGSGTRLTVV.

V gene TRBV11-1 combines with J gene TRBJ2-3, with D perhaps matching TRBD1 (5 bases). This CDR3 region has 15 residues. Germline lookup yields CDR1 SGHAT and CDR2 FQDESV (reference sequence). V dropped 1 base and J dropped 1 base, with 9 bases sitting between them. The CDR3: CASSLVQGGTDTQYF. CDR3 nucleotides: TGTGCCAGCAGCTTAGTTCAGGGCGGCACAGATACGCAGTATTTT.